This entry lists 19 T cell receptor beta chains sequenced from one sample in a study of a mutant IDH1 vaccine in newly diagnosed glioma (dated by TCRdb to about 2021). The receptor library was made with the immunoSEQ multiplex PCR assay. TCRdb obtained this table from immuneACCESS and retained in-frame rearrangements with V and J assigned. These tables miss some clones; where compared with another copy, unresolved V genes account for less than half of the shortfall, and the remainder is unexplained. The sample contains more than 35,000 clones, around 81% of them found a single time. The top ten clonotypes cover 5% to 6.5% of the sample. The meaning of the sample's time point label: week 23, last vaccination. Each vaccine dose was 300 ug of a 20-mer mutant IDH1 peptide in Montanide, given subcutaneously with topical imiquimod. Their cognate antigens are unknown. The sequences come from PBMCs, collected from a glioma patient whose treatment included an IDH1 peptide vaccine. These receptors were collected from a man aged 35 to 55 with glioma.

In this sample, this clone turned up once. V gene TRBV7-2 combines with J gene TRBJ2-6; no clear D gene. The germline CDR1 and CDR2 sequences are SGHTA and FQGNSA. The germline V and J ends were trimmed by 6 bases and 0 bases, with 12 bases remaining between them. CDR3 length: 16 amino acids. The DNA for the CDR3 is TGTGCCAGCAGTTCCGGGCACCGCTCTGGGGCCAACGTCCTGACTTTC. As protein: CASSSGHRSGANVLTF.

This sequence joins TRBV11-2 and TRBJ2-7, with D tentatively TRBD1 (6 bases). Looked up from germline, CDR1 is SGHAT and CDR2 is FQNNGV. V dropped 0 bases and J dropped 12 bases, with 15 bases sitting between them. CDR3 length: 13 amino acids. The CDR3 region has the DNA TGTGCCAGCAGCTTAGATGGGACACCTTTGGGGTACTTC. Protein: CASSLDGTPLGYF.

CDR3 protein: CASSPRRAGLPGELFF. Here the CDR3 DNA reads TGTGCCAGCTCACCACGCAGGGCTGGGCTCCCCGGGGAGCTGTTTTTT. The rearrangement links TRBV18 to TRBJ2-2; D possibly corresponds to TRBD1 (5 bases). CDR1 and CDR2 (germline): KGHSH, LQKENI. The CDR3 loop spans 16 amino acids. Trimming shortened V by 1 base and J by 6 bases, and 15 bases separated the two germline ends.

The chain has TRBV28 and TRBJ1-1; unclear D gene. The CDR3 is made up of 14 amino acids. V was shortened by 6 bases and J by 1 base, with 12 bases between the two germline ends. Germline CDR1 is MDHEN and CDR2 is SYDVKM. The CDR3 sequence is CASRTTIWNTEAFF. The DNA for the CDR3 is TGTGCCAGCAGGACCACGATATGGAACACTGAAGCTTTCTTT. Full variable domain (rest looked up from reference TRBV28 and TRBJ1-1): DVKVTQSSRYLVKRTGEKVFLECVQDMDHENMFWYRQDPGLGLRLIYFSYDVKMKEKGDIPEGYSVSREKKERFSLILESASTNQTSMYLCASRTTIWNTEAFFGQGTRLTVV.

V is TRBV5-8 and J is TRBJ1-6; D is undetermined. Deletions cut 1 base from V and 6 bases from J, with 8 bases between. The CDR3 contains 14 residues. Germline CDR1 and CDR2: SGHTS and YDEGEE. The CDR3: CASSLLSVNSPLHF. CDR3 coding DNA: TGTGCCAGCAGCTTGCTGTCAGTTAATTCACCCCTCCACTTT.

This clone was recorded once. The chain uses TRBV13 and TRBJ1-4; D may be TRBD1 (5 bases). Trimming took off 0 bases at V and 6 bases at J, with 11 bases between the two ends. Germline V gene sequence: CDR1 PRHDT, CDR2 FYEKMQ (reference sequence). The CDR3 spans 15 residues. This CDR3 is CASSLGEGADEKLFF. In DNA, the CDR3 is TGTGCCAGCAGCTTAGGCGAAGGGGCGGATGAAAAACTGTTTTTT.

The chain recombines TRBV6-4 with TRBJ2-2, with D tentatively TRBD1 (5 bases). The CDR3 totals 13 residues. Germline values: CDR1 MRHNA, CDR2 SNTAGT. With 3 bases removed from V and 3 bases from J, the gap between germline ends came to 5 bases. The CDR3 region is CASSEGDTGELFF. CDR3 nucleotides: TGTGCCAGCAGTGAAGGGGACACCGGGGAGCTGTTTTTT.

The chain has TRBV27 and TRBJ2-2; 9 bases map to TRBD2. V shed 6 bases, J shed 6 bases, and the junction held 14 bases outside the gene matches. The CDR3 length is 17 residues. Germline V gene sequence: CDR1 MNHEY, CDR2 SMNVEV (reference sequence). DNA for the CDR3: TGTGCCAGCAGCCTGTGGGGCGGGAGGGCCGCGGCCGGGGAGCTGTTTTTT. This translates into CASSLWGGRAAAGELFF.

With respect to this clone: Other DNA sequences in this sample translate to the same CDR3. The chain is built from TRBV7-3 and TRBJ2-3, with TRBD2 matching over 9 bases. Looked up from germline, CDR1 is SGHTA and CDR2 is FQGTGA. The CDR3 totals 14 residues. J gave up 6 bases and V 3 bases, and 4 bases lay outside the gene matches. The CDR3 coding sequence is TGTGCCAGCAGCTTGGCGGGAGGGATTGATACGCAGTATTTT. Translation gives CASSLAGGIDTQYF. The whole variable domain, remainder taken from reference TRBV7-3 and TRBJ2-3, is GAGVSQTPSNKVTEKGKYVELRCDPISGHTALYWYRQSLGQGPEFLIYFQGTGAADDSGLPNDRFFAVRPEGSVSTLKIQRTERGDSAVYLCASSLAGGIDTQYFGPGTRLTVL.

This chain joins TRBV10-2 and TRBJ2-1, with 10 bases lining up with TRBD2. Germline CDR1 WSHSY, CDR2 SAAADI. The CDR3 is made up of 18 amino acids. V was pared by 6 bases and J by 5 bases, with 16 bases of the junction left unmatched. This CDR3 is CASREDRRGLALNNEQFF. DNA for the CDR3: TGCGCCAGCAGAGAGGACAGGCGGGGACTAGCGCTTAACAATGAGCAGTTCTTC.

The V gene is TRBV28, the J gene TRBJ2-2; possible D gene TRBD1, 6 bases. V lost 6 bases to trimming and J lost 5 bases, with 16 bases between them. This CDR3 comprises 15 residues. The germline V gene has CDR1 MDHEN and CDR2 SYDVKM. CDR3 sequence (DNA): TGTGCCAGCAGGCCGAAAGGCAGGGGAACCGGGGAGCTGTTTTTT. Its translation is CASRPKGRGTGELFF.

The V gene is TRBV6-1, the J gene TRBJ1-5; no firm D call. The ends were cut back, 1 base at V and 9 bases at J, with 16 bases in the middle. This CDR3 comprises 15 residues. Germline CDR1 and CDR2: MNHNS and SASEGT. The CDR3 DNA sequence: TGTGCCAGCAGTGAAGGGGAGGCAGGCCTCGCGCCCCAGCATTTT. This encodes CASSEGEAGLAPQHF.

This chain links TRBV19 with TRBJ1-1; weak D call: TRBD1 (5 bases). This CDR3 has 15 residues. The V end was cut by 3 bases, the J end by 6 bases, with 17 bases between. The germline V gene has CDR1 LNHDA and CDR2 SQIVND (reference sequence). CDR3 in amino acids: CASSIPIGRVAEAFF. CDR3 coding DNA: TGTGCCAGTAGTATTCCCATTGGCAGGGTGGCTGAAGCTTTCTTT.

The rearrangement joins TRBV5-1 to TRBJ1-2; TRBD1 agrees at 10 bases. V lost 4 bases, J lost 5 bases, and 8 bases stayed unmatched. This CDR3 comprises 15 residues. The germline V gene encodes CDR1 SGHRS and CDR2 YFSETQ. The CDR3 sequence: CASSGGRTGGYGYTF. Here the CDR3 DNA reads TGCGCCAGCAGCGGTGGCCGGACAGGGGGGTATGGCTACACCTTC. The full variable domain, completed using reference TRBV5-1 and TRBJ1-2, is KAGVTQTPRYLIKTRGQQVTLSCSPISGHRSVSWYQQTPGQGLQFLFEYFSETQRNKGNFPGRFSGRQFSNSRSEMNVSTLELGDSALYLCASSGGRTGGYGYTFGSGTRLTVV.

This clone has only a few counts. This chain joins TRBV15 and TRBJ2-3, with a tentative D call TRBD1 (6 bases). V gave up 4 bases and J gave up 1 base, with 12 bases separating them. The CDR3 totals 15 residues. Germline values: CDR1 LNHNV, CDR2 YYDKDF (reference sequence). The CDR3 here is CATSTRDTGTDTQYF. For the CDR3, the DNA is TGTGCCACCAGCACAAGGGACACCGGCACAGATACGCAGTATTTT.

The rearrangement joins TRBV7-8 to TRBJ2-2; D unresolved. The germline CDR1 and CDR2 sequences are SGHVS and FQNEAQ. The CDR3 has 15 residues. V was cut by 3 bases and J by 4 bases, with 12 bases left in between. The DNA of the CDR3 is TGTGCCAGCAGCTTTCAAGGGTACGGCACCGGGGAGCTGTTTTTT. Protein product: CASSFQGYGTGELFF.

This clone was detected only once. CDR3 DNA: TGTGCCAGCAGCCGGGGGAGCTCCAGTGAAGCTTTCTTT. Encoded protein: CASSRGSSSEAFF. The V and J genes are TRBV5-8 and TRBJ1-1; TRBD1 is a possible D gene (5 bases). The CDR3 length is 13 residues. Trimming removed 4 bases from V and 7 bases from J, with 14 bases in between. Germline-derived CDR1 and CDR2 are SGHTS and YDEGEE.

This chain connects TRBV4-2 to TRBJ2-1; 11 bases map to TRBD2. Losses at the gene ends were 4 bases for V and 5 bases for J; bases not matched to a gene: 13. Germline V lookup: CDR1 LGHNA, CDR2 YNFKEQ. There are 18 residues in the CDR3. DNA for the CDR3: TGTGCCAGCAGCCCGTATGTAGCGGGAGGGTCGAATCACAATGAGCAGTTCTTC. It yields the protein CASSPYVAGGSNHNEQFF.

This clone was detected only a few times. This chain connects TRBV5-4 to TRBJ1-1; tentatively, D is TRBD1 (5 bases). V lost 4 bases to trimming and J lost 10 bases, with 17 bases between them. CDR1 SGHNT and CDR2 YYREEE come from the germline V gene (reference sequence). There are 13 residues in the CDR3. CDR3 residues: CASSTVDSGGAFF. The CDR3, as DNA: TGTGCCAGCAGCACGGTGGACTCCGGGGGAGCTTTCTTT. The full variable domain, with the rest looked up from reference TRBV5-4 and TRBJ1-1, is ETGVTQSPTHLIKTRGQQVTLRCSSQSGHNTVSWYQQALGQGPQFIFQYYREEENGRGNFPPRFSGLQFPNYSSELNVNALELDDSALYLCASSTVDSGGAFFGQGTRLTVV.